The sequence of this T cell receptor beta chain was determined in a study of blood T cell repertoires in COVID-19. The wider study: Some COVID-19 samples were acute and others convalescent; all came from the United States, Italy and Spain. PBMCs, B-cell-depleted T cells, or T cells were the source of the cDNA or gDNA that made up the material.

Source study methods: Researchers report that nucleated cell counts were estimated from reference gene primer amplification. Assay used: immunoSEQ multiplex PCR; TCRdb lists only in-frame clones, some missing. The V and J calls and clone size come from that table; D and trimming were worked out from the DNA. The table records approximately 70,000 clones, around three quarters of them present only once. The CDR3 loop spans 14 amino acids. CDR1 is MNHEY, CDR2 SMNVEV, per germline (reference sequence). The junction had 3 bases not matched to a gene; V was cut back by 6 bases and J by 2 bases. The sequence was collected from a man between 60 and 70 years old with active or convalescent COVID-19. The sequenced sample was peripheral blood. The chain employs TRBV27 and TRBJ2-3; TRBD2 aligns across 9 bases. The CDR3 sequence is CASSRLAATDTQYF. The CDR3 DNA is TGTGCCAGCAGCCGACTAGCGGCCACAGATACGCAGTATTTT.